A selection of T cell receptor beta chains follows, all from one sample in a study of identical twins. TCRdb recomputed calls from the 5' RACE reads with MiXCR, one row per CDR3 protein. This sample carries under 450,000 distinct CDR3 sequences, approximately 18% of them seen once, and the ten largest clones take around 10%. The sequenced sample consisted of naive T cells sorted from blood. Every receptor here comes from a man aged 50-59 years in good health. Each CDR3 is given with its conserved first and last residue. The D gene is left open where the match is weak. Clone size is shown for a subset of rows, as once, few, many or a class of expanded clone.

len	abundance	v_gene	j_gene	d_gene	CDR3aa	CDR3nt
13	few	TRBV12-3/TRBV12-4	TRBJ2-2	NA	CASSLGRGGELFF	TGTGCCAGCAGTTTGGGCCGGGGCGGGGAGCTGTTTTTT
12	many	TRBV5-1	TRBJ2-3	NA	CASSTGTDTQYF	TGCGCCAGCAGCACCGGGACAGATACGCAGTATTTT
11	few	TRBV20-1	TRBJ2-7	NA	CSGTRTYEQYF	TGCAGTGGGACCCGAACCTACGAGCAGTACTTC
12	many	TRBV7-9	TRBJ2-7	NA	CASTRGLDEQYF	TGTGCCAGTACCAGGGGTCTTGACGAGCAGTACTTC
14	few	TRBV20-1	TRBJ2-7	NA	CSARDRIGWYEQYF	TGCAGTGCTAGAGATCGAATAGGGTGGTACGAGCAGTACTTC
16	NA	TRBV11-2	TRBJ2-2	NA	CASSLGFSLNTGELFF	TGTGCCAGCAGCTTAGGCTTTAGTCTGAACACCGGGGAGCTGTTTTTT
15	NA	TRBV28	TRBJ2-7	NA	CASSPGQGPPYEQYF	TGTGCCAGCAGCCCCGGGCAGGGCCCGCCCTACGAGCAGTACTTC
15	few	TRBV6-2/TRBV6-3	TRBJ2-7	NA	CASSYGRVGSYEQYF	TGTGCCAGCAGTTACGGGCGGGTAGGGAGCTACGAGCAGTACTTC
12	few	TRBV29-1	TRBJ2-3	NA	CSVVRSLDTQYF	TGCAGCGTTGTACGGAGTTTGGATACGCAGTATTTT
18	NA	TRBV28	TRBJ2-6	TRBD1	CASSFRPGTGSGANVLTF	TGTGCCAGCAGTTTTCGTCCCGGGACAGGCTCTGGGGCCAACGTCCTGACTTTC
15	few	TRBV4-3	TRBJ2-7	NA	CASSQSGTGSYEQYF	TGCGCCAGCAGCCAATCGGGCACCGGCTCCTACGAGCAGTACTTC
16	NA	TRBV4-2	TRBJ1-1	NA	CASSQETGRMNTEAFF	TGTGCCAGCAGCCAAGAGACAGGACGGATGAACACTGAAGCTTTCTTT
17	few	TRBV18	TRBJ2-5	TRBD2	CASSPRPTSGDQETQYF	TGTGCCAGCTCACCTCGTCCAACTAGCGGGGACCAAGAGACCCAGTACTTC
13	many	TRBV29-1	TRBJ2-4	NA	CSVRGRGLNIQYF	TGCAGCGTTAGGGGCAGGGGCCTAAACATTCAGTACTTC